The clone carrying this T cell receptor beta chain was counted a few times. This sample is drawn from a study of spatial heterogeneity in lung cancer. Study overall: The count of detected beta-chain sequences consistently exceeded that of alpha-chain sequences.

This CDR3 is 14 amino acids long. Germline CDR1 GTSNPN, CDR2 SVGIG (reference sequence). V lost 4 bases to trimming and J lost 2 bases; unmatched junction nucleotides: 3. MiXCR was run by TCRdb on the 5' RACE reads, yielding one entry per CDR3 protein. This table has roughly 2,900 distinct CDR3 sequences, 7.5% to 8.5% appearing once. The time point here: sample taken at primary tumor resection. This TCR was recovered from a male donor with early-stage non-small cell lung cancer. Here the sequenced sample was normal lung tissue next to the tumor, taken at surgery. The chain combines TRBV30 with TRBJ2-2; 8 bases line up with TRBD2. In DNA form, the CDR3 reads TGTGCCTGGAACAGCGGGAGAAACACCGGGGAGCTGTTTTTT. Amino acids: CAWNSGRNTGELFF.